This TCR beta chain was sequenced during a study of blood T cell repertoires in COVID-19. Overall study context: Italy, Spain and the United States were the sources of the convalescent and acute COVID-19 samples. From T cells, B-cell-depleted T cells, or PBMCs came the material, which was cDNA or gDNA.

The CDR3 totals 15 residues. CDR1 is SGHKS and CDR2 is YYEKEE in the germline V gene (reference sequence). The ends lost 3 bases at V and 0 bases at J; junction bases unmatched: 0. In its sample, this clone was seen once. Per the original data handling: Amplification from reference gene primers served as the basis for estimated nucleated cell counts. Using immunoSEQ multiplex PCR, the repertoire was profiled, and TCRdb retains in-frame clones only, with some absent. The V and J calls and clone size are taken from that table; D and trimming were inferred from the DNA. The repertoire has 80,000 to 95,000 clones, more than 65% of them found once; the top ten carry approximately 23%.

This clonotype was obtained from a man older than 75 with active or convalescent COVID-19. V is TRBV5-5 and J is TRBJ2-6, with 7 bases identical to TRBD1. The sequencing sample was made of peripheral blood. CDR3 in amino acids: CASSWDSSGANVLTF. The CDR3 DNA is TGTGCCAGCAGCTGGGACAGCTCTGGGGCCAACGTCCTGACTTTC.